This T cell receptor beta chain is from a study of multiple sclerosis patients with progressive multifocal leukoencephalopathy. TCRdb keeps only in-frame clones here, not all; method: immunoSEQ multiplex PCR. The sample holds some 28,000 clones; roughly 89% are singletons and the top ten take roughly 1.3%. V shed 3 bases and J shed 0 bases, with 18 bases lying between them. CDR1 is SGHDN, CDR2 FVKESK, per germline. The CDR3 loop spans 18 amino acids. Time point noted: more than ten months of natalizumab therapy. The V and J genes are TRBV14 and TRBJ1-5, with D perhaps matching TRBD1 (6 bases). This receptor was taken from a human donor with multiple sclerosis. This sample comprised PBMCs, obtained from a patient treated with natalizumab. DNA of the CDR3: TGTGCCAGCAGCCACAAAGTTCAGGGGAGGGATAGCAATCAGCCCCAGCATTTT. Residues: CASSHKVQGRDSNQPQHF.